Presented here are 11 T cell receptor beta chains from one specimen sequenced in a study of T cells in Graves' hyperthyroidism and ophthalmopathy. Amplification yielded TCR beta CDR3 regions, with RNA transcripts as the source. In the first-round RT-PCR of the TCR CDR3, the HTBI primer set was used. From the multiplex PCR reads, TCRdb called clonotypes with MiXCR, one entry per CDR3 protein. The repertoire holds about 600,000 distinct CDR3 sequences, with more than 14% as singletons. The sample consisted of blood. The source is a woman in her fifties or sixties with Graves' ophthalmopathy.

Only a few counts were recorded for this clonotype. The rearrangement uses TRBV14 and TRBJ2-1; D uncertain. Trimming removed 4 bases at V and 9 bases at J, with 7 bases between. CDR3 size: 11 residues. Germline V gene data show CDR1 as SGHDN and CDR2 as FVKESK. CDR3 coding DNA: TGTGCCAGCAGCCGAGAAACTGAGCAGTTCTTC. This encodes CASSRETEQFF. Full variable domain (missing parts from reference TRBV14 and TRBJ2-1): EAGVTQFPSHSVIEKGQTVTLRCDPISGHDNLYWYRRVMGKEIKFLLHFVKESKQDESGMPNNRFLAERTGGTYSTLKVQPAELEDSGVYFCASSRETEQFFGPGTRLTVL.

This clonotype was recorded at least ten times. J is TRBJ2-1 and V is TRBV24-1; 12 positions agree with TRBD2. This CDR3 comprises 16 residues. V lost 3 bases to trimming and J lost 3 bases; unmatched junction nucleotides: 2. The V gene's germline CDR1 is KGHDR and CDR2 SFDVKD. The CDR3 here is CATSDRTSGVYNEQFF. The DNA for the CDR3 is TGTGCCACCAGTGATCGGACTAGCGGGGTCTACAATGAGCAGTTCTTC.

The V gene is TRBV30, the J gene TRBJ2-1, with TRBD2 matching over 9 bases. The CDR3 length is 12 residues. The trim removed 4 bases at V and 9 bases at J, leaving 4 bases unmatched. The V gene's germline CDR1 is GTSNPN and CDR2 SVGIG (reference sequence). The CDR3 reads CAWNSGSSEQFF. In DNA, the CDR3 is TGTGCCTGGAATAGCGGGAGTAGTGAGCAGTTCTTC.

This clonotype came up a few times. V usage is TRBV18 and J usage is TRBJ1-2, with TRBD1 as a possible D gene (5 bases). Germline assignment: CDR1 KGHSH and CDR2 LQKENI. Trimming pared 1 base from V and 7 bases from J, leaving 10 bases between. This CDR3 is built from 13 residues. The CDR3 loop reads CASSPRSGSGYTF. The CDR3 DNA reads TGTGCCAGCTCACCACGTTCAGGGAGTGGCTACACCTTC.

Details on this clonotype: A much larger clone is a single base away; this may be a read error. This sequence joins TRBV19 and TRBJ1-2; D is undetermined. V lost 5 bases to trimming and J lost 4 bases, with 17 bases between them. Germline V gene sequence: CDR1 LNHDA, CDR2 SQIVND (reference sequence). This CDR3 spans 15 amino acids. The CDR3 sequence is CASSPDVGSAYGYTF. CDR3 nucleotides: TGTGCCAGTAGTCCCGATGTCGGGTCAGCCTATGGCTACACCTTC.

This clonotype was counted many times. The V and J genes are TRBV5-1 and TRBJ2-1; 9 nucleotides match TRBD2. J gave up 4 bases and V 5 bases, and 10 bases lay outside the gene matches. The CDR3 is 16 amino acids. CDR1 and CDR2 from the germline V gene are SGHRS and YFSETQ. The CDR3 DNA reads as TGCGCCAGCAGTCTGGAGCCTAGCGGGGCATACAATGAGCAGTTCTTC. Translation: CASSLEPSGAYNEQFF.

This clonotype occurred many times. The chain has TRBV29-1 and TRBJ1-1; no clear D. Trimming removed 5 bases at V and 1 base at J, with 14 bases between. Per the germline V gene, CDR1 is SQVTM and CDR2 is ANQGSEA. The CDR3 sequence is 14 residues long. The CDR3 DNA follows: TGCAGCGTTCAACGTGCCGGCTCGAACACTGAAGCTTTCTTT. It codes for CSVQRAGSNTEAFF.

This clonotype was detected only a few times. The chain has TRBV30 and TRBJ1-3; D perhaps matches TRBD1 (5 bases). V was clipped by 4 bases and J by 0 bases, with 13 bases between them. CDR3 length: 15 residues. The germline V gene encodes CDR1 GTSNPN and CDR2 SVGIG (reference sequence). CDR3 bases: TGTGCCTGGACAGGGAAACCAACCTCTGGAAACACCATATATTTT. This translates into CAWTGKPTSGNTIYF.

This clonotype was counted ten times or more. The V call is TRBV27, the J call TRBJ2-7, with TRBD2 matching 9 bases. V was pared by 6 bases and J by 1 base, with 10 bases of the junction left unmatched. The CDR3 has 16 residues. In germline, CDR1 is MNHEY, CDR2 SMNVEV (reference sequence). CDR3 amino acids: CASRSGLASPSYEQYF. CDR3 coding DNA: TGTGCCAGCAGGTCAGGACTAGCGAGCCCTTCCTACGAGCAGTACTTC.

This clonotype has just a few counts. The DNA of the CDR3 is TGCAGCGTTGCCCCACTAGCGGGGACCTACAATGAGCAGTTCTTC. As protein: CSVAPLAGTYNEQFF. The gene calls are TRBV29-1 and TRBJ2-1, with 10 bases matching TRBD2. The trim removed 4 bases at V and 2 bases at J, leaving 5 bases unmatched. CDR1 is SQVTM and CDR2 is ANQGSEA in the germline V gene. This CDR3 is built from 15 residues.

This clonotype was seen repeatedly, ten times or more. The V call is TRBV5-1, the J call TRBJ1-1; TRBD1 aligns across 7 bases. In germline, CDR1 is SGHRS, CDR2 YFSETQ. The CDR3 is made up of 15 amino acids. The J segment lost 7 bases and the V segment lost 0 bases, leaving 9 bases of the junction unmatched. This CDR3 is CASSLVGGALHEAFF. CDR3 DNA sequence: TGCGCCAGCAGCTTGGTAGGGGGCGCCCTCCATGAAGCTTTCTTT. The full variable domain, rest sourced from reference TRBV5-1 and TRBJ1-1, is KAGVTQTPRYLIKTRGQQVTLSCSPISGHRSVSWYQQTPGQGLQFLFEYFSETQRNKGNFPGRFSGRQFSNSRSEMNVSTLELGDSALYLCASSLVGGALHEAFFGQGTRLTVV.